The sequence of this T cell receptor beta chain was determined in a study of blood T cell repertoires in COVID-19. Germline V gene lookup returns CDR1 MDHEN and CDR2 SYDVKM. The germline V and J ends were trimmed by 3 bases and 2 bases, with 8 bases remaining between them. The CDR3 length is 13 residues. This table comes from immunoSEQ multiplex PCR, and its TCRdb copy is limited to in-frame clones, with some not included. The sample lists 70,000 to 95,000 clones; 80% to 90% were seen once. Input material: peripheral blood. The TCR comes from a human donor in a cohort sampled during active COVID-19. This rearrangement joins TRBV28 to TRBJ2-7; D is possibly TRBD1 (5 bases). The CDR3 sequence: CASSFRQPYEQYF. The CDR3 DNA reads TGTGCCAGCAGTTTCCGACAGCCCTACGAGCAGTACTTC.